Each of the 3 T cell receptor beta chains below was sequenced from the same sample in a study of spatial heterogeneity in lung cancer (dated by TCRdb to the late 2010s). Libraries came from 5' RACE. Sequencing took place on a NextSeq 500. TCRdb itself trimmed the public reads at Q25 with fastp, ran MiXCR and retained productive beta chains. For every CDR3 protein sequence, its rows merge into one entry that carries the most common genes and DNA. The sample table records 4,000 or so distinct CDR3 sequences; about a third of these occur just once. The ten top clones hold roughly 35% of the sample. In light of the paper, this sample's time point label describes: sample taken at primary tumor resection. For TCR sequencing, whole RNA was extracted from tumor and nontumor lung tissue, or from cryopreserved PBMC samples, and no cell sorting was done. The sequencing used PBMCs, collected at surgery. These receptors were obtained from a male donor with early-stage non-small cell lung cancer.

A word on this clonotype: Being off target in a library aimed at alpha chains, this beta chain has a size of little meaning. This chain uses TRBV5-1 with TRBJ2-3; D ambiguous. This CDR3 region has 14 residues. The germline V gene has CDR1 SGHRS and CDR2 YFSETQ. V lost 1 base and J 1 base, leaving 7 bases between the germline ends. CDR3 in DNA: TGCGCCAGCAGCTTGTTAAGGGGCACAGATACGCAGTATTTT. This gives the protein CASSLLRGTDTQYF.

This clonotype was seen a handful of times. This beta chain came through as a stray read in a library set up for alpha chains, and its size says little. CDR3 residues: CASSTPRSGNTIYF. The CDR3 nucleotides read TGTGCCAGCAGCACACCTCGCTCTGGAAACACCATATATTTT. V gene TRBV12-3 or TRBV12-4 combines with J gene TRBJ1-3; D not certain. V was shortened by 6 bases and J by 0 bases, with 9 bases between the two germline ends. The CDR3 runs to 14 residues.

Relative to its sample, this clonotype is medium-sized. Being off target in a library aimed at alpha chains, this beta chain has a size of little meaning. The rearrangement joins TRBV7-8 to TRBJ2-5, with D perhaps matching TRBD2 (6 bases). Germline V gives CDR1 SGHVS, CDR2 FQNEAQ. The CDR3 runs 15 residues. V lost 1 base and J 7 bases, leaving 16 bases between the germline ends. The CDR3 region is CASSLEGTAGRTQYF. The DNA for the CDR3 is TGTGCCAGCAGCTTAGAGGGGACGGCCGGGAGGACCCAGTACTTC.